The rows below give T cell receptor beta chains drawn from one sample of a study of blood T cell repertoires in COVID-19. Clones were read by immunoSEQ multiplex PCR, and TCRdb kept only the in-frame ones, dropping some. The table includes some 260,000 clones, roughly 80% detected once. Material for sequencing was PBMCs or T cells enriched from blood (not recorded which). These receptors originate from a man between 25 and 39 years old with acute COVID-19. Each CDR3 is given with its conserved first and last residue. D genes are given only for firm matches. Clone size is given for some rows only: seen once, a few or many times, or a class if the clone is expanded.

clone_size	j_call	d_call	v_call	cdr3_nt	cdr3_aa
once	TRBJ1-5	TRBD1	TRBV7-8	TGTGCCAGCAGTTCCGGACAGGGCCCTCAGCCCCAGCATTTT	CASSSGQGPQPQHF
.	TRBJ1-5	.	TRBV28	TGTGCCAGCATGACTAACATCAATCAGCCCCAGCATTTT	CASMTNINQPQHF
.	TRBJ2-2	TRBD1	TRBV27	TGTGCCAGCAGTCAGGGGGCTGGCGGGGAGCTGTTTTTT	CASSQGAGGELFF
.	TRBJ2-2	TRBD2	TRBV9	TGTGCCAGCAGCGCCGGGGGGGCCACCGGGGAGCTGTTTTTT	CASSAGGATGELFF
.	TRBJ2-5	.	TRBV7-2	TGTGCCAGCAGCTTATTAGGGGGAGAAGAGACCCAGTACTTC	CASSLLGGEETQYF
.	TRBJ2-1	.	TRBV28	TGTGCCAGCAGCCAAGGGGTAACCCCATACAATGAGCAGTTCTTC	CASSQGVTPYNEQFF
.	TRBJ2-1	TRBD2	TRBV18	TGTGCCAGCTCACGGACTAGCGGACCGAGCTCCTACAATGAGCAGTTCTTC	CASSRTSGPSSYNEQFF
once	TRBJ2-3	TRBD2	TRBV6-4	TGTGCCAGCAGTGATTCGTCTAGCGGGTTAGCTAGCACAGATACGCAGTATTTT	CASSDSSSGLASTDTQYF
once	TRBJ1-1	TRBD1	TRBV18	TGTGCCAGCTCACCACAGGGACAGGGCTCCATGAACACTGAAGCTTTCTTT	CASSPQGQGSMNTEAFF
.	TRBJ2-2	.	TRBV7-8	TGTGCCAGCAGCCCAGAACTGCCCCGGGATACCGGGGAGCTGTTTTTT	CASSPELPRDTGELFF
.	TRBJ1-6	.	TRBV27	TGTGCCAGCCGCATCAGCTATAATTCACCCCTCCACTTT	CASRISYNSPLHF
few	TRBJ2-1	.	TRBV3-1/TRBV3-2	TGTGCCAGCAGCCAAGCCAGGGGCGCGGTAGGAGAGCAGTTCTTC	CASSQARGAVGEQFF
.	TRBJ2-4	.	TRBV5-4	TGTGCCAGCAGCCGGACTGGGGGACTAGCCAAAAACATTCAGTACTTC	CASSRTGGLAKNIQYF
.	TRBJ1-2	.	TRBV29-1	TGCAGCGCCGAAGGACCCGGGGGAATCTATGGCTACACCTTC	CSAEGPGGIYGYTF
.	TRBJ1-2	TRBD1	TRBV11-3	TGTGCCAGCAGCTCACAGGGGGCTAACTATGGCTACACCTTC	CASSSQGANYGYTF
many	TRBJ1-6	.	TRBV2	TGTGCCAGCATGGAGCGCCTGAAATCACCCCTCCACTTT	CASMERLKSPLHF
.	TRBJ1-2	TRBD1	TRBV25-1	TGTGCCAGCACCGCAGGGGGGCTCTATGGCTACACCTTC	CASTAGGLYGYTF
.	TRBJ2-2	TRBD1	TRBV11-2	TGTGCCAGCAGCTCCGGACAGGGCTTCACCGGGGAGCTGTTTTTT	CASSSGQGFTGELFF
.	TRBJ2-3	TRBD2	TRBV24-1	TGTGCCACCAGTGACGGCATCAGCGGGAGAGGTACGCAGTATTTT	CATSDGISGRGTQYF
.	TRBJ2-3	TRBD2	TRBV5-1	TGCGCCAGCAGAACCGGCGGGGGGGCGACAGATACGCAGTATTTT	CASRTGGGATDTQYF
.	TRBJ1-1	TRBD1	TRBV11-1	TGTGCCAGCAGCGTCCCGGGACAGGGGACTGAAGCTTTCTTT	CASSVPGQGTEAFF
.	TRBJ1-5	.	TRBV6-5	TGTGCCAGTGTAGAAGCCCATAGCAATCAGCCCCAGCATTTT	CASVEAHSNQPQHF
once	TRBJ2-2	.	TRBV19	TGTGCCAGTAGTATTCTTTCCGGGAGGAACACCGGGGAGCTGTTTTTT	CASSILSGRNTGELFF
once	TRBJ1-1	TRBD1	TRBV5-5	TGTGCCAGCAGCTACAGGGGGCGCGGCGCTTTCTTT	CASSYRGRGAFF
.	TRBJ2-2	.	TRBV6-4	TGTGCCAGCAGTGACTCCCACCTAAAGAACACCGGGGAGCTGTTTTTT	CASSDSHLKNTGELFF
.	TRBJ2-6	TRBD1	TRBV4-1	TGCGCCAGCAGCCCGAGACGGGCAGGGGGCGCGTCTGGGGCCAACGTCCTGACTTTC	CASSPRRAGGASGANVLTF
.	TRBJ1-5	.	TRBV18	TGTGCCAGCTCACCAGGCAGCAATCAGCCCCAGCATTTT	CASSPGSNQPQHF
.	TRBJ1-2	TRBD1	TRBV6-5	TGTGCCACCGACACCAGGACAGGGAATGGCTACACCTTC	CATDTRTGNGYTF
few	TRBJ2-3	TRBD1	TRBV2	TGTGCCAGCAGTGAGTGGGACAGGGGGACAGATACGCAGTATTTT	CASSEWDRGTDTQYF
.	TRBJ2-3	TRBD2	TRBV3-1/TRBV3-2	TGTGCCAGCAGAGGGAGGGCAGATACGCAGTATTTT	CASRGRADTQYF
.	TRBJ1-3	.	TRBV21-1	.	CASSKVGQGAWYTIYF
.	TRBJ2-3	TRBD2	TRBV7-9	TGTGCCAGCAGCTTAGCGACACTAGCGATTACAGATACGCAGTATTTT	CASSLATLAITDTQYF
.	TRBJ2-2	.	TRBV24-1	TGTGCCACCAGTGATGGGTGGAGCCCCACCGGGGAGCTGTTTTTT	CATSDGWSPTGELFF
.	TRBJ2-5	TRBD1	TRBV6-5	TGTGCCAGCAGTTTACCGGGACAGGCTCAAGAGACCCAGTACTTC	CASSLPGQAQETQYF
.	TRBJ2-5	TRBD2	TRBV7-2	TGTGCCAGCAGCTCCTTCGGGACTAGCGGTAAAGAGACCCAGTACTTC	CASSSFGTSGKETQYF
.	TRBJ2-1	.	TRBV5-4	TGTGCCAGCAGCTTATCCCCCGATGAGCGGGCGTTCTTC	CASSLSPDERAFF
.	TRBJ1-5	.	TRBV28	TGTGCCAGCAGTTCAACAGGGTTCAATCAGCCCCAGCATTTT	CASSSTGFNQPQHF
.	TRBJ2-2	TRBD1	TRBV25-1	TGTGCCAGCAGCGGACAGGGGGGGAACACCGGGGAGCTGTTTTTT	CASSGQGGNTGELFF
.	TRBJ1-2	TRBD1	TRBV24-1	TGTGCCACCAGTGCAGGGGGAAGTTTTGGCTACACCTTC	CATSAGGSFGYTF
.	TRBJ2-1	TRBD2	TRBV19	TGTGCCAGTACTCTCCTAGCGGGTGACTACAATGAGCAGTTCTTC	CASTLLAGDYNEQFF
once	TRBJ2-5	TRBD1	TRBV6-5	TGTGCCAGCAGTCCCTCGACAGGGGTAGGAGAGACCCAGTACTTC	CASSPSTGVGETQYF
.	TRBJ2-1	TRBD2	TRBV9	TGTGCCAGCAGCCCCGGACTAGCGGGAGAAGTTGAGCAGTTCTTC	CASSPGLAGEVEQFF
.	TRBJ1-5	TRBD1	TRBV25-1	TGTGCCAGCAGTGCCTCCGACAGGGGAAATCAGCCCCAGCATTTT	CASSASDRGNQPQHF
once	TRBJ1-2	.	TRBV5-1	TGCGCCAGCAGCGGGGCCCTGGCAGGCTATGGCTACACCTTC	CASSGALAGYGYTF